Below, 15 T cell receptor beta chains from the same sample are listed, as sequenced in a study of blood T cell repertoires in COVID-19. The protocol was immunoSEQ multiplex PCR, while the TCRdb copy is restricted to in-frame clones and leaves out a portion. The sample holds about 69,000 clones, around 83% seen once. The sample taken for sequencing was peripheral blood. Receptors originate from an elderly woman with acute or convalescent COVID-19.

The chain links TRBV19 to TRBJ2-7, with D possibly TRBD2 on 6 matching bases. CDR3 length equals 15 residues. V shed 10 bases and J shed 3 bases, with 22 bases lying between them. Germline CDR1 and CDR2: LNHDA and SQIVND (reference sequence). CDR3 sequence: CATHPGTASFYEQYF. In DNA form, the CDR3 reads TGTGCCACCCACCCGGGGACTGCGAGTTTCTACGAGCAGTACTTC.

This chain joins TRBV5-1 and TRBJ2-1; TRBD2 might be the D (6 bases). From germline, CDR1 is SGHRS and CDR2 YFSETQ. The V end was cut by 0 bases, the J end by 6 bases, with 13 bases between. CDR3 length: 15 amino acids. The CDR3 region has the DNA TGCGCCAGCAGCTTGGCTGGGACTCCTAGCAATGAGCAGTTCTTC. This codes for CASSLAGTPSNEQFF.

This chain uses TRBV7-3 with TRBJ2-3; D is possibly TRBD2 (5 bases). Per germline, CDR1 SGHTA and CDR2 FQGTGA. V shed 8 bases and J shed 5 bases, with 17 bases lying between them. The CDR3 extends over 14 amino acids. The CDR3 reads CASSERKPQDTQYF. The CDR3 DNA reads TGTGCCAGCTCTGAGCGGAAACCACAAGATACGCAGTATTTT.

The V and J genes are TRBV5-1 and TRBJ1-1, with TRBD1 as a possible D gene (6 bases). This CDR3 has 14 amino acids. Deletions cut 2 bases from V and 6 bases from J, with 14 bases between. Germline CDR1 SGHRS, CDR2 YFSETQ. The CDR3 nucleotides read TGCGCCAGCAGCTTTCCGACAGGCAACTCTGAAGCTTTCTTT. This gives the protein CASSFPTGNSEAFF.

This chain links TRBV11-2 with TRBJ1-5; the match to TRBD1 covers 8 bases. Germline V gene lookup returns CDR1 SGHAT and CDR2 FQNNGV. V was pared by 5 bases and J by 6 bases, with 9 bases of the junction left unmatched. The CDR3 totals 15 residues. The CDR3, as DNA: TGTGCCAGCAGCCTCACGGACAGGGTAGGTCAGCCCCAGCATTTT. Its protein is CASSLTDRVGQPQHF.

This clone has just one count. J is TRBJ2-2 and V is TRBV5-8; 7 nucleotides align to TRBD1. In germline, CDR1 is SGHTS, CDR2 YDEGEE. The CDR3 runs 15 residues. Trimming cost V 5 bases and J 5 bases; bases outside gene matches: 9. CDR3 protein: CASRPRGLRTGELFF. The CDR3 DNA is TGTGCCAGCAGACCAAGGGGGCTACGTACCGGGGAGCTGTTTTTT.

The V and J genes are TRBV5-1 and TRBJ1-4; 7 bases match TRBD1. V gave up 0 bases and J gave up 2 bases; unmatched junction bases: 1. This CDR3 has 15 residues. CDR1 is SGHRS, CDR2 YFSETQ, per germline. This CDR3 is CASSLEGGTNEKLFF. CDR3 bases: TGCGCCAGCAGCTTGGAAGGGGGCACTAATGAAAAACTGTTTTTT.

V usage is TRBV2 and J usage is TRBJ2-5; D not resolved. V lost 7 bases and J 5 bases, leaving 17 bases between the germline ends. This CDR3 spans 14 amino acids. The germline V gene encodes CDR1 SNHLY and CDR2 FYNNEI. This CDR3 reads CASKSERRGETQYF. The CDR3, as DNA: TGTGCCAGCAAATCAGAACGACGAGGTGAGACCCAGTACTTC.

The genes are TRBV10-3 and TRBJ2-3; TRBD1 aligns across 7 bases. The V gene end was trimmed by 4 bases and the J gene end by 3 bases; junction bases not matched to a gene: 4. The V gene's germline CDR1 is ENHRY and CDR2 SYGVKD. This CDR3 spans 14 amino acids. Written as DNA, the CDR3 is TGTGCCATCAGTGGGTCAGGGGGTACAGATACGCAGTATTTT. Its translation: CAISGSGGTDTQYF.

The CDR3 region has the DNA TGTGCCAGCAGCCTGGGGACTAGCGGCCTTGGAAACTACCAAGAGACCCAGTACTTC. Amino acids: CASSLGTSGLGNYQETQYF. The chain couples TRBV4-2 to TRBJ2-5, with 11 nucleotides matching TRBD2. V lost 4 bases, J lost 0 bases, and 13 bases stayed unmatched. CDR1 and CDR2 (germline): LGHNA, YNFKEQ. The CDR3 extends over 19 amino acids.

The chain couples TRBV5-1 to TRBJ2-2; D call uncertain. V was clipped by 0 bases and J by 5 bases, with 11 bases between them. From germline, CDR1 is SGHRS and CDR2 YFSETQ. This CDR3 has 15 amino acids. CDR3 sequence (DNA): TGCGCCAGCAGCTTGGACCTTCTCGGGACCGGGGAGCTGTTTTTT. Protein product: CASSLDLLGTGELFF.

This clone was observed a few times. The V gene is TRBV6-5, the J gene TRBJ1-2; D remains ambiguous. CDR1 is MNHEY and CDR2 is SVGAGI in the germline V gene. Deletions cut 6 bases from V and 7 bases from J, with 18 bases between. The CDR3 is 14 amino acids. The CDR3 region has the DNA TGTGCCAGCAGCCGCACGCCAGAAAGTGGTGGCTACACCTTC. Translation gives CASSRTPESGGYTF.

The chain uses TRBV30 and TRBJ1-2; perhaps TRBD1 as D (5 bases). The CDR3 spans 13 residues. Trimming left V 4 bases short and J 6 bases short, with 15 bases between. In germline, CDR1 is GTSNPN, CDR2 SVGIG (reference sequence). CDR3 region: CAWTGGNWHGYTF. As DNA, the CDR3 is TGTGCCTGGACGGGGGGGAATTGGCATGGCTACACCTTC.

The V call is TRBV27, the J call TRBJ1-6; TRBD1 matches 7 bases. CDR3 length: 14 residues. Germline CDR1 MNHEY, CDR2 SMNVEV (reference sequence). V lost 2 bases and J lost 9; bases outside the gene matches: 4. The CDR3 is CASSLRQGTSPLHF. The CDR3 nucleotides read TGTGCCAGCAGTTTAAGACAGGGCACTTCACCCCTCCACTTT.

The V gene is TRBV5-4, the J gene TRBJ1-3; 10 nucleotides line up with TRBD1. Trimming cost V 5 bases and J 11 bases; bases outside gene matches: 7. The germline gives CDR1 SGHNT, CDR2 YYREEE (reference sequence). There are 13 residues in the CDR3. CDR3 amino acids: CASSNWTGGPIYF. The CDR3 nucleotides are TGTGCCAGCAGTAATTGGACAGGGGGTCCCATATATTTT.